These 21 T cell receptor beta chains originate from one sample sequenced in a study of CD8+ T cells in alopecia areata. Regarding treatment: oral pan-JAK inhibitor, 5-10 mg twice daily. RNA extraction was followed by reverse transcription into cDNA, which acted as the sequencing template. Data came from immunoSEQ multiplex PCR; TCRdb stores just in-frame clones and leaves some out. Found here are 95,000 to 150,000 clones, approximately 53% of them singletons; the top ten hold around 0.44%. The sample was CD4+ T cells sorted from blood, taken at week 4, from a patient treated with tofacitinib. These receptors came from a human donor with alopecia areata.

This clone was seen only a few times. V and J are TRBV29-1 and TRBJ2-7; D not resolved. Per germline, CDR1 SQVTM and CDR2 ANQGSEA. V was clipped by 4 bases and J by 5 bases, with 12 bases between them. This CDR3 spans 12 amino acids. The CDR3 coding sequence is TGCAGCGTTGGGAGTGCAGGAAACGAGCAGTACTTC. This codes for CSVGSAGNEQYF.

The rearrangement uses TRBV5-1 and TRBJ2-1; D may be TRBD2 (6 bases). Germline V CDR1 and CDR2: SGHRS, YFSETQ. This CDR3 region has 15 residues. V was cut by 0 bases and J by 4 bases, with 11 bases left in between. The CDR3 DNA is TGCGCCAGCAGCTTGGGCGGGGAGAGATACAATGAGCAGTTCTTC. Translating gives CASSLGGERYNEQFF.

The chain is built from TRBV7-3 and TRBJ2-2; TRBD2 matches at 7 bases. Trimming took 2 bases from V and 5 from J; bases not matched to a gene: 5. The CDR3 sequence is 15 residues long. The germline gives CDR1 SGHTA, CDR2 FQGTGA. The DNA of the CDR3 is TGTGCCAGCAGCTTAGGAACTAGCGTAACCGGGGAGCTGTTTTTT. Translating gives CASSLGTSVTGELFF.

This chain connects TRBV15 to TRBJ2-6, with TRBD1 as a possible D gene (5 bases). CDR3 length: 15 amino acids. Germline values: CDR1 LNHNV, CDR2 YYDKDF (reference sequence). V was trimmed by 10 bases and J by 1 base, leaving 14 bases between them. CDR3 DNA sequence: TGTGCCAGGGCCCAACCAGGGTCTGGGGCCAACGTCCTGACTTTC. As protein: CARAQPGSGANVLTF.

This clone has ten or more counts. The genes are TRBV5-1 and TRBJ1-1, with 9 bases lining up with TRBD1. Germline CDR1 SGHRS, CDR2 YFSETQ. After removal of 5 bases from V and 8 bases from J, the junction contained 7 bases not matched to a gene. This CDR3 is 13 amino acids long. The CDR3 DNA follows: TGCGCCAGCAGAAGGACAGGGGCTCCGGAAGCTTTCTTT. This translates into CASRRTGAPEAFF. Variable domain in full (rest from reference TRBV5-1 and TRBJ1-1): KAGVTQTPRYLIKTRGQQVTLSCSPISGHRSVSWYQQTPGQGLQFLFEYFSETQRNKGNFPGRFSGRQFSNSRSEMNVSTLELGDSALYLCASRRTGAPEAFFGQGTRLTVV.

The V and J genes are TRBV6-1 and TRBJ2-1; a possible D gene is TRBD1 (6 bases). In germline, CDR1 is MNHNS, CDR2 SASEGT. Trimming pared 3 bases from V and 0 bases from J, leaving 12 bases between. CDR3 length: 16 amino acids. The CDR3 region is CASSDRGHNSYNEQFF. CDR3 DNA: TGTGCCAGCAGTGATAGGGGACACAACTCCTACAATGAGCAGTTCTTC.

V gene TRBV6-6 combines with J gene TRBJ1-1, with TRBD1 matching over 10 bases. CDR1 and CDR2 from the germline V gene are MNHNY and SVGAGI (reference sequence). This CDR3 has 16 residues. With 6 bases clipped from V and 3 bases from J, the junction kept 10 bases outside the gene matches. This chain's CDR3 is CASRPTVGQGDTEAFF. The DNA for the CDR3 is TGTGCCAGCAGACCCACCGTCGGACAGGGGGACACTGAAGCTTTCTTT.

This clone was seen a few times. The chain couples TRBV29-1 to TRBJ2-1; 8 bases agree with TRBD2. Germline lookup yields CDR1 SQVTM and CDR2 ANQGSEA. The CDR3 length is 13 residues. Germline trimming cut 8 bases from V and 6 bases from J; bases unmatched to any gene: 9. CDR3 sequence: CSFSGSSFNEQFF. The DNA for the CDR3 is TGCAGCTTCAGCGGGAGTAGTTTCAATGAGCAGTTCTTC.

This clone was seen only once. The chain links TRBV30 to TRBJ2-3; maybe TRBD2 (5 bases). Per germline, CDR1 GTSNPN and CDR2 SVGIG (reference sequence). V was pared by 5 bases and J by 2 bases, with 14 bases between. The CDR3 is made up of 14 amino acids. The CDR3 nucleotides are TGTGCCTGGCGCAGGAGCGGAATCACAGATACGCAGTATTTT. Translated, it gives CAWRRSGITDTQYF. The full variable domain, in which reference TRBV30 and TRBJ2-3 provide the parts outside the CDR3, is SQTIHQWPATLVQPVGSPLSLECTVEGTSNPNLYWYRQAAGRGLQLLFYSVGIGQISSEVPQNLSASRPQDRQFILSSKKLLLSDSGFYLCAWRRSGITDTQYFGPGTRLTVL.

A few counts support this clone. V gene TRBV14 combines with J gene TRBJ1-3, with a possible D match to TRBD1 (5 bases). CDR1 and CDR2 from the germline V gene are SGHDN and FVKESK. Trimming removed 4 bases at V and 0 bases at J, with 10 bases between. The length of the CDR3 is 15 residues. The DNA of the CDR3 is TGTGCCAGCAGCCGGCAGGGTACCTCTGGAAACACCATATATTTT. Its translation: CASSRQGTSGNTIYF.

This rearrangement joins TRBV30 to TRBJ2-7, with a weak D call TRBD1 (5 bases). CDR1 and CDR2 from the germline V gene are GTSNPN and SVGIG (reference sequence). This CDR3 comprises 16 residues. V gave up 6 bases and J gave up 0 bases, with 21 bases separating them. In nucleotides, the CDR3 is TGTGCCTGTAGCAGGGCTATGGCTTCTTACTCCTACGAGCAGTACTTC. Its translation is CACSRAMASYSYEQYF.

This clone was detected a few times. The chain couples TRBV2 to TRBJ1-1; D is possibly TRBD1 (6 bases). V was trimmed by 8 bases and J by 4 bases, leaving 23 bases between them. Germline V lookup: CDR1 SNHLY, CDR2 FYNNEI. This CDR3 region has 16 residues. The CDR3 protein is CASRKPIGGEVTEAFF. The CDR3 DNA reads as TGTGCCAGCCGGAAACCAATAGGGGGGGAGGTCACTGAAGCTTTCTTT. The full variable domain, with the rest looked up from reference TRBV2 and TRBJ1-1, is EPEVTQTPSHQVTQMGQEVILRCVPISNHLYFYWYRQILGQKVEFLVSFYNNEISEKSEIFDDQFSVERPDGSNFTLKIRSTKLEDSAMYFCASRKPIGGEVTEAFFGQGTRLTVV.

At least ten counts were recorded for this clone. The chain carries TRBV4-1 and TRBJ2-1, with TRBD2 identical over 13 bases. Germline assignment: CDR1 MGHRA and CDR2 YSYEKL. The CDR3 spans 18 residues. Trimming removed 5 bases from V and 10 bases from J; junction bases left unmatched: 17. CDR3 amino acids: CASSTGSFMTSGRIEQFF. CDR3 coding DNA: TGCGCCAGCAGCACGGGCAGCTTTATGACTAGCGGGAGGATAGAGCAGTTCTTC.

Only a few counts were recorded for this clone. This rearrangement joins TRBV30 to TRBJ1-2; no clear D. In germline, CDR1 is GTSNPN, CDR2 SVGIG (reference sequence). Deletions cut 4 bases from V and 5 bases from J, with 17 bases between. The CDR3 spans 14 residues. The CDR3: CAWTRPSSLYGYTF. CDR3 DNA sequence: TGTGCCTGGACCCGTCCCTCATCCTTGTATGGCTACACCTTC. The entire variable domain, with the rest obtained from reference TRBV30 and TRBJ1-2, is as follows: SQTIHQWPATLVQPVGSPLSLECTVEGTSNPNLYWYRQAAGRGLQLLFYSVGIGQISSEVPQNLSASRPQDRQFILSSKKLLLSDSGFYLCAWTRPSSLYGYTFGSGTRLTVV.

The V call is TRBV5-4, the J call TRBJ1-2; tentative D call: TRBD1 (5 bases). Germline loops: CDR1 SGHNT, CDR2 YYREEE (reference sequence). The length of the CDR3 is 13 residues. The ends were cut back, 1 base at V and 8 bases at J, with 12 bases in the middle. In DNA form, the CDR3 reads TGTGCCAGCAGCTTGTGGGGGAGGGTCGGCTACACCTTC. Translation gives CASSLWGRVGYTF. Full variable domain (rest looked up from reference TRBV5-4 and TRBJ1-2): ETGVTQSPTHLIKTRGQQVTLRCSSQSGHNTVSWYQQALGQGPQFIFQYYREEENGRGNFPPRFSGLQFPNYSSELNVNALELDDSALYLCASSLWGRVGYTFGSGTRLTVV.

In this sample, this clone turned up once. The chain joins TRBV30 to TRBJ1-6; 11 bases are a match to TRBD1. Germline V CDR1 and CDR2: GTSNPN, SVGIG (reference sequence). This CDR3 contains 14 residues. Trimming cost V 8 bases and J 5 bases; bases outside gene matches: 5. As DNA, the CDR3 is TGTGCCGGGGACAGGGGGAATAATAATTCACCCCTCCACTTT. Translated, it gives CAGDRGNNNSPLHF.

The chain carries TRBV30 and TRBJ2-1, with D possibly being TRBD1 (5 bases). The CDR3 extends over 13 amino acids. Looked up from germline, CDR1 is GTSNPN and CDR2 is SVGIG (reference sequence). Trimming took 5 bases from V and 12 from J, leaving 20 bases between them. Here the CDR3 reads CAWRTGAAQPQFF. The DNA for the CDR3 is TGTGCCTGGCGTACAGGAGCCGCCCAACCGCAGTTCTTC.

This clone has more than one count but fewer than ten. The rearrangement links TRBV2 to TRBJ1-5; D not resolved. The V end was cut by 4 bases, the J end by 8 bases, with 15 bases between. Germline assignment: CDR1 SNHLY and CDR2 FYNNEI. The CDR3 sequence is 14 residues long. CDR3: CASSANGLVEPQHF. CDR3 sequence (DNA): TGTGCCAGCAGTGCGAATGGGCTTGTGGAGCCCCAGCATTTT.

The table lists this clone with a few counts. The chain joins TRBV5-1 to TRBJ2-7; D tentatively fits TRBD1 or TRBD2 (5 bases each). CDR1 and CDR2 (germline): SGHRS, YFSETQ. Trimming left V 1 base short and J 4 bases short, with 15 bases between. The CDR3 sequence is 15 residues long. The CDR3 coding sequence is TGCGCCAGCAGCTTGACAGGTTACGAGGGATACGAGCAGTACTTC. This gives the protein CASSLTGYEGYEQYF.

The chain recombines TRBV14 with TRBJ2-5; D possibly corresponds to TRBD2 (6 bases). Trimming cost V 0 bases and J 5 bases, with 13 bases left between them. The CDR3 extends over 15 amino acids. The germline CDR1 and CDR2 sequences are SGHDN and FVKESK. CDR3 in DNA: TGTGCCAGCAGCCAAGATCTCACTAGCACGGAGACCCAGTACTTC. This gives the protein CASSQDLTSTETQYF.

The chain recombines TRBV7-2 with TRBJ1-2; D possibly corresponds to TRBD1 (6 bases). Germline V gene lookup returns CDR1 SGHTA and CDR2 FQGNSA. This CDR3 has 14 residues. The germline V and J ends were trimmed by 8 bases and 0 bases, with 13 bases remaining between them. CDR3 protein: CASQRGTTNYGYTF. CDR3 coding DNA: TGTGCCAGCCAGAGAGGGACAACTAACTATGGCTACACCTTC. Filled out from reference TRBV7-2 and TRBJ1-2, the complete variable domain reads GAGVSQSPSNKVTEKGKDVELRCDPISGHTALYWYRQSLGQGLEFLIYFQGNSAPDKSGLPSDRFSAERTGGSVSTLTIQRTQQEDSAVYLCASQRGTTNYGYTFGSGTRLTVV.